This entry describes one TCR beta chain. Its antigen is not known. Germline V gene data show CDR1 as KGHSH and CDR2 as LQKENI. This CDR3 spans 15 amino acids. The V end lost 0 bases, the J end lost 3 bases, and 9 bases lay between the germline ends. The assay was immunoSEQ multiplex PCR, and TCRdb's table has in-frame clones only and misses some. This table holds approximately 120,000 clones, roughly 90% found once. The data belong to a study of T cell responses to AZD1222 COVID-19 vaccine. Study outcomes and limitations: Reports say nearly half of spike-specific TCRs go after unmutated variant regions. Clonal diversity may have been underestimated in mostly white British donors. At baseline, seropositivity was found in only a handful of AZD1222 recipients.

V is TRBV18 and J is TRBJ2-1; weak D call: TRBD1 (6 bases). The receptor was isolated from an adult in good health. Sequencing used peripheral blood, obtained on day 0 of MenACWY control vaccination. The CDR3 loop reads CASSPPDRFYNEQFF. The CDR3, as DNA: TGTGCCAGCTCACCACCGGACAGATTCTACAATGAGCAGTTCTTC.